The 20 T cell receptor beta chains reported below all come from one sample, sequenced in a study of cytomegalovirus exposure and HLA in healthy donors. Primers: 60 Vbeta forward and 13 Jbeta reverse. Method: immunoSEQ multiplex PCR; TCRdb's copy keeps in-frame clones and lacks some. The sample contains some 180,000 clones, roughly 79% of which appear only once. The sequencing sample was made of PBMCs. These TCRs come from a male donor in good health and CMV-seronegative.

This chain uses TRBV6-1 with TRBJ1-5; a weak D match, TRBD1 (5 bases). The CDR3 runs to 19 residues. Germline assignment: CDR1 MNHNS and CDR2 SASEGT. V was pared by 2 bases and J by 1 base, with 21 bases between. The CDR3 nucleotides read TGTGCCAGCAGTGAAAGGGGTGGATTTGGGGTGGGCAGCAATCAGCCCCAGCATTTT. Residues: CASSERGGFGVGSNQPQHF.

The CDR3 DNA sequence: TGTGCCAGCAGTTTCGTTTTTAGTACAGGGGGCAATCAGCCCCAGCATTTT. It specifies CASSFVFSTGGNQPQHF. The chain carries TRBV28 and TRBJ1-5; 7 bases agree with TRBD1. CDR3 length equals 17 residues. The germline CDR1 and CDR2 sequences are MDHEN and SYDVKM. With 3 bases clipped from V and 2 bases from J, the junction kept 10 bases outside the gene matches.

The chain carries TRBV19 and TRBJ2-3, with TRBD2 matching over 8 bases. There are 18 residues in the CDR3. The V segment lost 7 bases and the J segment 1 base; nucleotides outside the gene matches: 16. Germline assignment: CDR1 LNHDA and CDR2 SQIVND (reference sequence). The CDR3 reads CASTSWPNSGGGTDTQYF. The CDR3 DNA is TGTGCCAGTACCTCATGGCCCAACAGCGGGGGTGGCACAGATACGCAGTATTTT. Combining the CDR3 with reference TRBV19 and TRBJ2-3 gives the whole variable domain DGGITQSPKYLFRKEGQNVTLSCEQNLNHDAMYWYRQDPGQGLRLIYYSQIVNDFQKGDIAEGYSVSREKKESFPLTVTSAQKNPTAFYLCASTSWPNSGGGTDTQYFGPGTRLTVL.

There are a few counts of this clone. This chain connects TRBV13 to TRBJ2-3; 11 nucleotides align to TRBD1. V dropped 5 bases and J dropped 4; count of bases not matched to a gene: 5. The germline CDR1 and CDR2 sequences are PRHDT and FYEKMQ (reference sequence). This CDR3 has 15 amino acids. The CDR3 nucleotides read TGTGCCAGCAGCATGGACAGGGGGCAATCAGATACGCAGTATTTT. This codes for CASSMDRGQSDTQYF.

This clone was detected only a few times. V gene TRBV29-1 combines with J gene TRBJ2-7; 12 bases align to TRBD2. Germline V gene sequence: CDR1 SQVTM, CDR2 ANQGSEA. The CDR3 totals 15 residues. V dropped 4 bases and J dropped 0; count of bases not matched to a gene: 4. The CDR3 nucleotides are TGCAGCGTTGTAGGACTAGCGGGATTCTCCTACGAGCAGTACTTC. This encodes CSVVGLAGFSYEQYF.

The rearrangement uses TRBV4-1 and TRBJ1-6; 9 bases are shared with TRBD1. The CDR3 totals 15 residues. Germline CDR1 MGHRA, CDR2 YSYEKL. Trimming at V came to 0 bases and at J to 9 bases, leaving 3 bases not matched to a gene. CDR3: CASSQETGGFSPLHF. The CDR3 DNA is TGCGCCAGCAGCCAAGAGACAGGGGGATTTTCACCCCTCCACTTT.

The genes are TRBV19 and TRBJ1-5; D gene uncertain. There are 12 residues in the CDR3. Germline-derived CDR1 and CDR2 are LNHDA and SQIVND (reference sequence). V was cut by 7 bases and J by 7 bases, with 11 bases left in between. The CDR3 is CASTLSSQPQHF. As DNA, the CDR3 is TGTGCCAGTACCCTCTCGAGCCAGCCCCAGCATTTT.

The chain recombines TRBV19 with TRBJ2-7; TRBD2 is a possible D gene (5 bases). Germline CDR1 LNHDA, CDR2 SQIVND (reference sequence). The CDR3 totals 15 residues. V gave up 6 bases and J gave up 0 bases, with 15 bases separating them. The CDR3 loop is CASSTWAGYSYEQYF. The CDR3 DNA reads TGTGCCAGTAGCACCTGGGCGGGTTACTCCTACGAGCAGTACTTC.

This clone was counted a few times. The sample has other DNA sequences that encode this CDR3 too. V gene TRBV11-3 combines with J gene TRBJ2-3, with D perhaps matching TRBD2 (5 bases). The germline gives CDR1 SGHNT, CDR2 YENEEA. The V gene lost 1 base and the J gene lost 1 base, with 9 bases spanning the gap. The CDR3 totals 15 residues. The CDR3 spells CASSLGGRRTDTQYF. In nucleotides, the CDR3 is TGTGCCAGCAGCTTAGGAGGGCGTCGCACAGATACGCAGTATTTT.

The V call is TRBV19, the J call TRBJ2-1, with 8 bases matching TRBD2. The CDR3 has 14 amino acids. The ends lost 4 bases at V and 8 bases at J; junction bases unmatched: 7. CDR1 LNHDA and CDR2 SQIVND come from the germline V gene (reference sequence). The CDR3 region has the DNA TGTGCCAGTAGTAGCCGACTAGCGCCAGATGAGCAGTTCTTC. Residues: CASSSRLAPDEQFF.

V is TRBV6-5 and J is TRBJ1-5; 7 nucleotides match TRBD1. This CDR3 contains 14 residues. Looked up from germline, CDR1 is MNHEY and CDR2 is SVGAGI. With V trimmed by 4 bases and J by 1 base, 1 base remained unmatched. This CDR3 reads CASSSTGSNQPQHF. For the CDR3, the DNA is TGTGCCAGCAGTTCGACAGGGAGCAATCAGCCCCAGCATTTT.

This chain connects TRBV28 to TRBJ2-3; TRBD2 might be the D (5 bases). Germline CDR1 is MDHEN and CDR2 is SYDVKM. This CDR3 has 18 residues. The V gene lost 6 bases and the J gene lost 1 base, with 23 bases spanning the gap. Written as DNA, the CDR3 is TGTGCCAGCAGCCACAGTGGAGGATACGGGGATCGCACAGATACGCAGTATTTT. It translates to CASSHSGGYGDRTDTQYF. The full variable domain, its missing parts supplied by reference TRBV28 and TRBJ2-3, is DVKVTQSSRYLVKRTGEKVFLECVQDMDHENMFWYRQDPGLGLRLIYFSYDVKMKEKGDIPEGYSVSREKKERFSLILESASTNQTSMYLCASSHSGGYGDRTDTQYFGPGTRLTVL.

The chain couples TRBV2 to TRBJ1-5; 9 bases are a match to TRBD1. Germline V gene data show CDR1 as SNHLY and CDR2 as FYNNEI. V dropped 6 bases and J dropped 7; count of bases not matched to a gene: 10. This CDR3 spans 15 amino acids. The CDR3 protein is CASRPGQGLRQPQHF. The DNA of the CDR3 is TGTGCCAGCAGACCGGGACAGGGACTACGACAGCCCCAGCATTTT.

The chain links TRBV5-1 to TRBJ1-1, with D uncertain. The length of the CDR3 is 15 residues. V lost 3 bases to trimming and J lost 4 bases, with 16 bases between them. Germline CDR1 reads SGHRS; CDR2 reads YFSETQ. CDR3 amino acids: CASSSHKTTATEAFF. The CDR3, as DNA: TGCGCCAGCAGCTCCCATAAGACCACAGCCACTGAAGCTTTCTTT. The full variable domain, its missing parts supplied by reference TRBV5-1 and TRBJ1-1, is KAGVTQTPRYLIKTRGQQVTLSCSPISGHRSVSWYQQTPGQGLQFLFEYFSETQRNKGNFPGRFSGRQFSNSRSEMNVSTLELGDSALYLCASSSHKTTATEAFFGQGTRLTVV.

The J gene is TRBJ2-1, the V gene TRBV12-5; D is unresolved. V was clipped by 1 base and J by 5 bases, with 6 bases between them. CDR3 length equals 13 residues. Per germline, CDR1 LGHNT and CDR2 FRNRAP. CDR3 coding DNA: TGTGCTAGTGGTTTGGACGGAGACAATGAGCAGTTCTTC. This translates into CASGLDGDNEQFF.

The chain links TRBV28 to TRBJ2-2, with D possibly matching TRBD2 (6 bases). Germline V gene sequence: CDR1 MDHEN, CDR2 SYDVKM. The length of the CDR3 is 16 residues. V lost 7 bases to trimming and J lost 5 bases, with 20 bases between them. CDR3 loop: CASTEEGSSSTGELFF. CDR3 DNA sequence: TGTGCCAGCACCGAGGAGGGGAGTTCGAGTACCGGGGAGCTGTTTTTT.

This chain links TRBV7-2 with TRBJ1-2, with 8 bases identical to TRBD1. J gave up 4 bases and V 4 bases, and 5 bases lay outside the gene matches. Germline-derived CDR1 and CDR2 are SGHTA and FQGNSA. The CDR3 is made up of 14 amino acids. Here the CDR3 reads CASSWGQGAYGYTF. CDR3 DNA sequence: TGTGCCAGCAGCTGGGGGCAGGGGGCCTATGGCTACACCTTC.

The rearrangement links TRBV28 to TRBJ2-2; the match to TRBD2 covers 8 bases. The length of the CDR3 is 15 residues. With 7 bases clipped from V and 0 bases from J, the junction kept 4 bases outside the gene matches. The germline V gene encodes CDR1 MDHEN and CDR2 SYDVKM. DNA for the CDR3: TGTGCCAGCATAGCGGGACATTCGAACACCGGGGAGCTGTTTTTT. Residues: CASIAGHSNTGELFF. Using reference TRBV28 and TRBJ2-2 for the parts outside the CDR3, the full variable domain is DVKVTQSSRYLVKRTGEKVFLECVQDMDHENMFWYRQDPGLGLRLIYFSYDVKMKEKGDIPEGYSVSREKKERFSLILESASTNQTSMYLCASIAGHSNTGELFFGEGSRLTVL.

The chain is built from TRBV7-2 and TRBJ2-2, with 10 positions matching TRBD2. With V trimmed by 2 bases and J by 5 bases, 2 bases remained unmatched. Per germline, CDR1 SGHTA and CDR2 FQGNSA. This CDR3 has 15 amino acids. CDR3 protein: CASSLSGRGTGELFF. The CDR3 coding sequence is TGTGCCAGCAGCTTAAGCGGGAGGGGTACCGGGGAGCTGTTTTTT.

This chain uses TRBV19 with TRBJ2-1; 9 nucleotides agree with TRBD2. There are 15 residues in the CDR3. V lost 5 bases and J lost 9; bases outside the gene matches: 11. In germline, CDR1 is LNHDA, CDR2 SQIVND (reference sequence). The CDR3 DNA sequence: TGTGCCAGTAGTCCTTACGCGGGAGGGCCTCGTGAGCAGTTCTTC. It is translated as CASSPYAGGPREQFF.